These 21 T cell receptor beta chains were sequenced from one sample in a study of T cell responses to AZD1222 COVID-19 vaccine. Using immunoSEQ multiplex PCR, the repertoire was profiled, and TCRdb retains in-frame clones only, with some absent. This table holds 120,000 or so clones, around 93% found once. The sequences come from peripheral blood, collected 28 days after the second AZD1222 dose. These receptors were taken from an adult who received the AZD1222 COVID-19 vaccine.

CDR3 loop: CASSQAYTGELFF. CDR3 DNA: TGTGCCAGCAGCCAGGCTTACACCGGGGAGCTGTTTTTT. The chain links TRBV14 to TRBJ2-2, with D unresolved. CDR1 is SGHDN and CDR2 is FVKESK in the germline V gene. This CDR3 comprises 13 residues. Between the trimmed V and J ends, which lost 3 bases and 3 bases, there was a span of 5 bases. The whole variable domain, remainder taken from reference TRBV14 and TRBJ2-2, is EAGVTQFPSHSVIEKGQTVTLRCDPISGHDNLYWYRRVMGKEIKFLLHFVKESKQDESGMPNNRFLAERTGGTYSTLKVQPAELEDSGVYFCASSQAYTGELFFGEGSRLTVL.

J is TRBJ1-2 and V is TRBV19; 8 nucleotides match TRBD1. V dropped 6 bases and J dropped 4; count of bases not matched to a gene: 13. The CDR3 sequence is 16 residues long. Germline CDR1 LNHDA, CDR2 SQIVND (reference sequence). The CDR3 is CASSQGAFKRPYGYTF. In DNA, the CDR3 is TGTGCCAGTAGCCAGGGGGCCTTTAAACGTCCCTATGGCTACACCTTC.

The chain employs TRBV4-2 and TRBJ2-7; D could derive from TRBD1 or TRBD2 (5 bases each). Germline assignment: CDR1 LGHNA and CDR2 YNFKEQ. The CDR3 consists of 13 residues. V was trimmed by 3 bases and J by 7 bases, leaving 13 bases between them. The CDR3 loop is CASSQGPGYEQYF. The CDR3 nucleotides are TGTGCCAGCAGCCAGGGACCAGGTTATGAGCAGTACTTC.

The chain carries TRBV29-1 and TRBJ1-5; possibly TRBD1 for D (5 bases). The germline CDR1 and CDR2 sequences are SQVTM and ANQGSEA. The CDR3 extends over 15 amino acids. V shed 6 bases and J shed 2 bases, with 17 bases lying between them. The CDR3 sequence: CSVGDGLLGNQPQHF. Written as DNA, the CDR3 is TGCAGCGTGGGGGACGGTCTCCTAGGCAATCAGCCCCAGCATTTT.

This chain connects TRBV7-9 to TRBJ2-6; perhaps TRBD1 as D (5 bases). V was clipped by 5 bases and J by 0 bases, with 8 bases between them. This CDR3 is built from 15 residues. Germline V lookup: CDR1 SEHNR, CDR2 FQNEAQ (reference sequence). The CDR3 loop reads CASSRQGSGANVLTF. For the CDR3, the DNA is TGTGCCAGCAGCAGGCAGGGCTCTGGGGCCAACGTCCTGACTTTC.

V is TRBV18 and J is TRBJ1-4, with D tentatively TRBD1 (6 bases). Deletions cut 3 bases from V and 1 base from J, with 12 bases between. This CDR3 has 16 residues. The germline gives CDR1 KGHSH, CDR2 LQKENI. DNA for the CDR3: TGTGCCAGCTCACCCCTACGACAGGAAACTAATGAAAAACTGTTTTTT. Residues: CASSPLRQETNEKLFF.

J is TRBJ2-3 and V is TRBV19; 11 bases align to TRBD2. V was pared by 7 bases and J by 3 bases, with 6 bases of the junction left unmatched. CDR3 size: 15 residues. Per the germline V gene, CDR1 is LNHDA and CDR2 is SQIVND (reference sequence). The CDR3: CASTISGGATDTQYF. Written as DNA, the CDR3 is TGTGCCAGTACCATTAGCGGGGGGGCGACAGATACGCAGTATTTT.

The genes are TRBV27 and TRBJ1-6; possible D gene TRBD1, 5 bases. Germline CDR1 reads MNHEY; CDR2 reads SMNVEV (reference sequence). The ends were cut back, 6 bases at V and 13 bases at J, with 16 bases in the middle. This CDR3 contains 13 residues. The CDR3 spells CASRNSGTAPLHF. CDR3 DNA: TGTGCCAGCAGAAACTCAGGGACGGCTCCCCTCCACTTT.

V usage is TRBV28 and J usage is TRBJ2-7; D gene ambiguous. Germline-derived CDR1 and CDR2 are MDHEN and SYDVKM. This CDR3 is 10 amino acids long. Trimming pared 2 bases from V and 5 bases from J, leaving 1 base between. The CDR3: CASSLDEQYF. CDR3 nucleotide sequence: TGTGCCAGCAGTTTAGACGAGCAGTACTTC. The full variable domain, its missing parts supplied by reference TRBV28 and TRBJ2-7, is DVKVTQSSRYLVKRTGEKVFLECVQDMDHENMFWYRQDPGLGLRLIYFSYDVKMKEKGDIPEGYSVSREKKERFSLILESASTNQTSMYLCASSLDEQYFGPGTRLTVT.

The chain joins TRBV28 to TRBJ1-5; TRBD1 aligns across 7 bases. Germline V CDR1 and CDR2: MDHEN, SYDVKM. CDR3 length: 15 amino acids. The trim removed 6 bases at V and 7 bases at J, leaving 12 bases unmatched. CDR3 nucleotide sequence: TGTGCCAGCAGCCTCATGACAGGGATAAGACAGCCCCAGCATTTT. Protein product: CASSLMTGIRQPQHF.

V gene TRBV24-1 combines with J gene TRBJ2-1; D is uncertain. Trimming stripped 3 bases from V and 8 bases from J, with 13 bases between. The CDR3 spans 14 residues. The germline CDR1 and CDR2 sequences are KGHDR and SFDVKD. The CDR3 protein is CATSDPRGVYEQFF. CDR3 sequence (DNA): TGTGCCACCAGTGATCCCCGTGGGGTCTATGAGCAGTTCTTC.

This sequence joins TRBV4-1 and TRBJ2-1; TRBD2 matches 12 bases. The CDR3 spans 15 residues. J lost 13 bases, V lost 4 bases, and 11 bases had no gene match. The germline CDR1 and CDR2 sequences are MGHRA and YSYEKL. The CDR3 DNA reads as TGCGCCAGCAGCCTGCCCGGGACTAGCGGGTCAAACCAGTTCTTC. Its protein is CASSLPGTSGSNQFF.

This chain uses TRBV21-1 with TRBJ2-7; the table's D call TRBD1 went unverified against the DNA. TRBV21-1 is classified as a pseudogene. CDR3 length: 20 amino acids. The CDR3 is CASSKERQGGLLLHSYEQYF. In DNA form, the CDR3 reads TGTGCCAGCAGCAAAGAGCGACAGGGCGGCCTGTTACTCCACTCCTACGAGCAGTACTTC.

This chain joins TRBV29-1 and TRBJ1-3; D unresolved. Deletions cut 0 bases from V and 9 bases from J, with 3 bases between. CDR1 is SQVTM and CDR2 is ANQGSEA in the germline V gene. This CDR3 contains 10 residues. For the CDR3, the DNA is TGCAGCGTTGAAGAGGGCACCATATATTTT. Translated, it gives CSVEEGTIYF.

V and J are TRBV2 and TRBJ2-3; 9 bases map to TRBD2. CDR3 length: 18 amino acids. The germline V gene has CDR1 SNHLY and CDR2 FYNNEI. V shed 2 bases and J 0 bases; nucleotides not matched to a gene: 9. CDR3 protein: CASSERLAGTLSTDTQYF. In nucleotides, the CDR3 is TGTGCCAGCAGTGAACGGCTAGCGGGGACCCTTAGCACAGATACGCAGTATTTT.

The chain couples TRBV9 to TRBJ1-4, with a tentative D call TRBD1 (6 bases). V lost 2 bases to trimming and J lost 5 bases, with 13 bases between them. Germline-derived CDR1 and CDR2 are SGDLS and YYNGEE. CDR3 size: 15 residues. The CDR3 DNA reads TGTGCCAGCAGCGTTGCGGGAACAGGGAATGAAAAACTGTTTTTT. It is translated as CASSVAGTGNEKLFF.

J is TRBJ2-7 and V is TRBV28; possibly TRBD2 for D (5 bases). The CDR3 has 14 residues. Germline CDR1 reads MDHEN; CDR2 reads SYDVKM. Trimming shortened V by 3 bases and J by 5 bases, and 14 bases separated the two germline ends. CDR3 nucleotide sequence: TGTGCCAGCAGTTTCACGGGGAGAAAGGACGAGCAGTACTTC. Translating gives CASSFTGRKDEQYF.

V usage is TRBV3-1 (or the pseudogene TRBV3-2) and J usage is TRBJ2-1; tentative D call: TRBD1 (6 bases). V gave up 3 bases and J gave up 8 bases, with 14 bases separating them. CDR1 is LGHDT, CDR2 YNNKEL, per germline (reference sequence). The CDR3 is 14 residues long. The CDR3 DNA reads TGTGCCAGCAGCCACACAGGGAATTGGTATGAGCAGTTCTTC. It translates to CASSHTGNWYEQFF.

This clone was observed once. The gene calls are TRBV5-4 and TRBJ2-6; 7 bases align to TRBD1. J gave up 4 bases and V 1 base, and 5 bases lay outside the gene matches. Germline loops: CDR1 SGHNT, CDR2 YYREEE (reference sequence). This CDR3 is built from 16 residues. CDR3 coding DNA: TGTGCCAGCAGCTTGCAGGGGGTGGCGGGGGCCAACGTCCTGACTTTC. Amino acid sequence: CASSLQGVAGANVLTF.

This clone is a singleton in its sample. The CDR3 here is CASRNGGGQPQHF. CDR3 bases: TGTGCCAGCAGGAACGGCGGGGGACAGCCCCAGCATTTT. V and J are TRBV28 and TRBJ1-5, with a weak D call TRBD1 (5 bases). Trimming shortened V by 6 bases and J by 7 bases, and 13 bases separated the two germline ends. This CDR3 has 13 amino acids. Germline V CDR1 and CDR2: MDHEN, SYDVKM.

This chain joins TRBV6-6 and TRBJ1-2; 8 bases match TRBD1. Germline V gene data show CDR1 as MNHNY and CDR2 as SVGAGI (reference sequence). V was clipped by 4 bases and J by 3 bases; unmatched bases: 4. The CDR3 has 14 residues. CDR3 amino acids: CASSSAGGYYGYTF. CDR3 in DNA: TGTGCCAGCAGTTCCGCAGGGGGCTACTATGGCTACACCTTC.